This entry describes one T cell receptor beta chain. These data belong to a study of regulatory T cells in long-lasting Graves disease. Investigators prepared the TCR beta libraries by applying iRepertoire HTBI primers and Arm-PCR of CDR3 regions. TCRdb re-called the multiplex PCR reads through MiXCR, storing one row per CDR3 protein. The sample has about 560,000 distinct CDR3 sequences; around 15% are singletons. CDR3 length equals 15 residues. Trimming removed 0 bases at V and 6 bases at J, with 16 bases between. Germline values: CDR1 SGDLS, CDR2 YYNGEE. Stated time point: newly diagnosed GD, antithyroid drugs for less than 3 months. The TCR library was made from RNA that had been extracted from PBMCs in TRIzol. These data were also reused for a study on T cells in Graves' hyperthyroidism and ophthalmopathy.

The sequenced sample was peripheral blood mononuclear cells (PBMCs), obtained at new diagnosis, from a patient treated with antithyroid drugs. The source of this sequence is a man between 18 and 29 years old with Graves disease. The rearrangement joins TRBV9 to TRBJ2-7, with D perhaps assigned TRBD1 or TRBD2 (6 bases each). CDR3 sequence reads: CASSVEIRGESEQYF. CDR3 bases: TGTGCCAGCAGCGTAGAGATAAGGGGGGAGAGCGAGCAGTACTTC.